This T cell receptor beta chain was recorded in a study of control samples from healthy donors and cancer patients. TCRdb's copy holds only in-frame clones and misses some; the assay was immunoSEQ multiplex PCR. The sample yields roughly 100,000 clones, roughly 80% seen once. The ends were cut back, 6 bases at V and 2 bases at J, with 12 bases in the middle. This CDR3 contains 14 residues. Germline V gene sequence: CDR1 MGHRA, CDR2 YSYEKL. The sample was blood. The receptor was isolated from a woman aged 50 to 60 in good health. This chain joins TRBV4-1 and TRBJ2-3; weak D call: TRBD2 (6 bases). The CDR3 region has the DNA TGCGCCAGCAGTAGACTAGAATTCACAGATACGCAGTATTTT. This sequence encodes CASSRLEFTDTQYF.